This entry lists 6 T cell receptor beta chains sequenced from one sample in a study of Graves' ophthalmopathy and Graves' hyperthyroidism. Researchers took RNA transcripts and amplified TCR beta CDR3 regions from them. RT-PCR with HTBI primers came first, then second-round multiplex PCR. TCRdb fed the multiplex PCR reads into MiXCR, producing one record per CDR3 protein. The sample yields hundreds of thousands of distinct CDR3 sequences, around 45% seen once. The sequenced sample was peripheral blood. These receptors all come from an adult man with Graves' ophthalmopathy.

The V and J genes are TRBV19 and TRBJ1-5; D is unresolved. The CDR3 is 13 residues long. V was trimmed by 0 bases and J by 5 bases, leaving 5 bases between them. Germline CDR1 reads LNHDA; CDR2 reads SQIVND (reference sequence). CDR3 residues: CASSIDSYQPQHF. In DNA, the CDR3 is TGTGCCAGTAGTATAGACAGTTATCAGCCCCAGCATTTT. Complete variable domain (other parts from reference TRBV19 and TRBJ1-5): DGGITQSPKYLFRKEGQNVTLSCEQNLNHDAMYWYRQDPGQGLRLIYYSQIVNDFQKGDIAEGYSVSREKKESFPLTVTSAQKNPTAFYLCASSIDSYQPQHFGDGTRLSIL.

J is TRBJ2-7 and V is TRBV6-5, with D possibly being TRBD2 (6 bases). This CDR3 has 13 residues. Trimming shortened V by 5 bases and J by 3 bases, and 11 bases separated the two germline ends. Germline CDR1 MNHEY, CDR2 SVGAGI. CDR3 region: CASSARLDYEQYF. In DNA, the CDR3 is TGTGCCAGCAGTGCCAGACTAGACTACGAGCAGTACTTC.

This chain connects TRBV28 to TRBJ2-5; D not certain. The CDR3 extends over 13 amino acids. V was shortened by 3 bases and J by 5 bases, with 10 bases between the two germline ends. Germline V gives CDR1 MDHEN, CDR2 SYDVKM. The CDR3 coding sequence is TGTGCCAGCAGTTTGATAGTCGGGGAGACCCAGTACTTC. Translating gives CASSLIVGETQYF.

The chain has TRBV24-1 and TRBJ2-2; the match to TRBD1 covers 8 bases. V lost 4 bases to trimming and J lost 3 bases; unmatched junction nucleotides: 6. Germline loops: CDR1 KGHDR, CDR2 SFDVKD. This CDR3 contains 16 residues. DNA for the CDR3: TGTGCCACCAGTGACCTCAGGGGGCTGGACACCGGGGAGCTGTTTTTT. This encodes CATSDLRGLDTGELFF.

The chain joins TRBV11-3 to TRBJ1-5; the D gene is possibly TRBD1 (5 bases). V gave up 5 bases and J gave up 9 bases, with 11 bases separating them. Germline lookup yields CDR1 SGHNT and CDR2 YENEEA. The CDR3 runs 12 residues. In DNA form, the CDR3 reads TGTGCCAGCAGCCTAGGGGCTTCGCCCCAGCATTTT. Translation: CASSLGASPQHF. Looking up the rest from reference TRBV11-3 and TRBJ1-5 gives the full variable domain: EAGVVQSPRYKIIEKKQPVAFWCNPISGHNTLYWYLQNLGQGPELLIRYENEEAVDDSQLPKDRFSAERLKGVDSTLKIQPAELGDSAVYLCASSLGASPQHFGDGTRLSIL.

V usage is TRBV7-9 and J usage is TRBJ1-1; 12 positions match TRBD1. CDR1 is SEHNR, CDR2 FQNEAQ, per germline (reference sequence). The CDR3 extends over 15 amino acids. V shed 5 bases, J shed 4 bases, and the junction held 5 bases outside the gene matches. The CDR3 here is CASSQGQGAFTEAFF. CDR3 DNA: TGTGCCAGCAGCCAGGGACAGGGGGCATTCACTGAAGCTTTCTTT.